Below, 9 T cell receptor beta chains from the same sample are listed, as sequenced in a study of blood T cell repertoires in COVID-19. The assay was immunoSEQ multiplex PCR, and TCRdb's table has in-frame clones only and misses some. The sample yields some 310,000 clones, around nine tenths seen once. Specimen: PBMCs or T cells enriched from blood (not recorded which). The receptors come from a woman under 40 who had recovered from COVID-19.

The CDR3, as DNA: TGTGCCAGCTCATCGACGGGACAGGGGGGCTACGAGCAGTACTTC. It yields the protein CASSSTGQGGYEQYF. The gene calls are TRBV18 and TRBJ2-7; 11 bases fit TRBD1. Germline V gene data show CDR1 as KGHSH and CDR2 as LQKENI. The CDR3 is 15 residues long. The junction had 6 bases not matched to a gene; V was cut back by 5 bases and J by 3 bases.

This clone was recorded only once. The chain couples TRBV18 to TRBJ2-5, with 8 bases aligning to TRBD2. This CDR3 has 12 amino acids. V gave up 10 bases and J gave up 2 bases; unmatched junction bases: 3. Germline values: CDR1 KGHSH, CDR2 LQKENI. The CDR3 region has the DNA TGTGCCACCGGGAGGGATCAAGAGACCCAGTACTTC. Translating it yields CATGRDQETQYF.

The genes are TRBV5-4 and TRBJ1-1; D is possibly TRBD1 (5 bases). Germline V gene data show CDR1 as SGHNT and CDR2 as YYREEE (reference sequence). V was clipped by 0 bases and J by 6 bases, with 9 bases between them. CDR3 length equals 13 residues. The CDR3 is CASSLARVAEAFF. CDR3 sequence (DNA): TGTGCCAGCAGCTTGGCCAGGGTAGCTGAAGCTTTCTTT.

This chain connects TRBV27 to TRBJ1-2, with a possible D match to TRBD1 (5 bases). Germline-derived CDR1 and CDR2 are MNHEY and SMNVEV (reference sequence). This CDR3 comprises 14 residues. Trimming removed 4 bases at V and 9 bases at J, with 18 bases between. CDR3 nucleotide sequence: TGTGCCAGCAGTTCCGACAGTTACGCTGCGAGCTACACCTTC. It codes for CASSSDSYAASYTF.

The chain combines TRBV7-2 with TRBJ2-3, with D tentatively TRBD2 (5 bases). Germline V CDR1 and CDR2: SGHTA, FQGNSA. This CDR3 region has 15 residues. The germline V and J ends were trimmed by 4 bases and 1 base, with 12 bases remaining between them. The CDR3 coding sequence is TGTGCCAGCAGCTCAGGAAGTAGCGGCACAGATACGCAGTATTTT. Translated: CASSSGSSGTDTQYF.

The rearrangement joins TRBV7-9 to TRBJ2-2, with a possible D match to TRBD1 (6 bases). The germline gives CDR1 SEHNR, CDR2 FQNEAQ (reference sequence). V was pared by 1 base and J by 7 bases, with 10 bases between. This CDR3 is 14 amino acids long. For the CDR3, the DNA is TGTGCCAGCAGCTTAGGGGCAGGGGACGGGGAGCTGTTTTTT. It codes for CASSLGAGDGELFF.

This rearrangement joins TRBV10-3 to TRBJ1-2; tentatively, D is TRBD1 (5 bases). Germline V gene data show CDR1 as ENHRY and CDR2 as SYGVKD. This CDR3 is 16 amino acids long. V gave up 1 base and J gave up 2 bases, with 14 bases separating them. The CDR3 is CAISELRTTLNYGYTF. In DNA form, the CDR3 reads TGTGCCATCAGTGAGTTAAGGACAACCTTAAACTATGGCTACACCTTC.

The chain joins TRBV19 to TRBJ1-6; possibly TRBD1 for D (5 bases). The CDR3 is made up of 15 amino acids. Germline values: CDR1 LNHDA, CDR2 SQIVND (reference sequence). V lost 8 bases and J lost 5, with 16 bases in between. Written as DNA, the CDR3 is TGTGCCAGTTCAGACAGTCGTCAACATAATTCACCCCTCCACTTT. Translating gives CASSDSRQHNSPLHF.

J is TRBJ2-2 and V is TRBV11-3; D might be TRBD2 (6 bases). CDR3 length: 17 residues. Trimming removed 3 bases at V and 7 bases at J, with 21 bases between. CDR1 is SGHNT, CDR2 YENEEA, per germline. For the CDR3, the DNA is TGTGCCAGCAGCTTCCGGTTTGGCGGGAATACTGGCGGGGAGCTGTTTTTT. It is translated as CASSFRFGGNTGGELFF.